This TCR beta chain is from a study of shared clonotypes between healthy human individuals. Whole-study context: Used for every donor were three CD4 naive, three CD4 memory, two CD8 naive and one CD8 memory plate.

Deep-level settings were used for running the assay. The input for sorted-subset replicate PCRs was approximately 210 ng DNA, 25,000 to 30,000 T cell genomes. Original processing notes: Junction-only immunoSEQ sequences carried no quality scores, so filtering differed. Produced via immunoSEQ multiplex PCR; TCRdb's table is partial and in-frame only. Clonal size and the V and J genes are those of that table, whereas D and trimming came from the DNA. This table has about 2.1 million clones, around 93% appearing once. V was pared by 3 bases and J by 8 bases, with 24 bases of the junction left unmatched. The CDR3 sequence is 21 residues long. Per the germline V gene, CDR1 is MDHEN and CDR2 is SYDVKM. Selected positively for CCR7 and CD45RO-negative, naive CD8 cells excluded terminally differentiated effector memory CD45RA+ cells.

Sequencing was performed on naive CD8+ T cells from PBMCs. The clonotype comes from a man between 18 and 29 years old in good health. Some clones in this sample may be carry-over from other donors' samples. The chain recombines TRBV28 with TRBJ2-1; 11 bases are shared with TRBD2. CDR3 bases: TGTGCCAGCAGTTTTTCTATCCGTGGTAGCGGGAGGGCCGGGTTGGTGGATGAGCAGTTCTTC. Translated: CASSFSIRGSGRAGLVDEQFF.